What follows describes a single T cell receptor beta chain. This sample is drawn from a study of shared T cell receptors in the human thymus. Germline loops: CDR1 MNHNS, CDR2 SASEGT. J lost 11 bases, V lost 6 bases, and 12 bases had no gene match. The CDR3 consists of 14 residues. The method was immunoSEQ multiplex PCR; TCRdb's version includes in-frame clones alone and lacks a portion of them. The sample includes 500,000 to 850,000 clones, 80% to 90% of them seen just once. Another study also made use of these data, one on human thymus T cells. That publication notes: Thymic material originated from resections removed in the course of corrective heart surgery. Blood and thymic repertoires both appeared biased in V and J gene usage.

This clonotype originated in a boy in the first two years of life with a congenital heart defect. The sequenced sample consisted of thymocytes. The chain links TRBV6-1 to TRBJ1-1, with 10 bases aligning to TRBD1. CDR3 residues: CASRRDRGPLRAFF. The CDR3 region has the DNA TGTGCCAGCAGAAGGGACAGGGGTCCCCTGCGGGCTTTCTTT.